This TCR beta chain came from a study of shared clonotypes between healthy human individuals. Each sample came from a Caucasian adult donor living in Nashville, Tennessee. With regard to this clone: What it binds is not known.

Only in-frame clones appear in the TCRdb table, and some are missing; sequencing was by immunoSEQ multiplex PCR. The repertoire holds about 480,000 clones, with 79% as singletons. CDR3 size: 15 residues. Study outcomes and limitations: Blood was the only sampled material, and tissue repertoires likely differ.

This receptor was taken from a woman in her thirties or forties in good health. Some clones in this sample may be carry-over from other donors' samples. The specimen was PBMCs. This chain links TRBV21-1 with TRBJ1-1; whether TRBD1, the table's D call, matches the DNA was not checked. TRBV21-1 is reported as a pseudogene. DNA of the CDR3: TGTGCCAGCAGCAACGGGGACAGCCTGAACACTGAAGCTTTCTTT. Translation: CASSNGDSLNTEAFF.